This T cell receptor beta chain originates from a study of radiation and T cells in renal cell carcinoma. General study points: Pretreatment tumor biopsies were lacking, so baseline clonotypes are unknown.

Regarding this clone: No antigen is known for it.

Per germline, CDR1 SGHDT and CDR2 YYEEEE. CDR3 length: 15 amino acids. Trimming removed 2 bases from V and 2 bases from J, with 11 bases in between. Here immunoSEQ multiplex PCR was the method, and the copy in TCRdb shows in-frame clones only, minus some. Altogether tens of thousands of clones are present, 82% being singletons, with the ten largest covering 5% to 6.5%. Time point denoted: baseline pretreatment blood. Treatment specified: 15 Gy SBRT to primary tumor, nephrectomy 4 weeks later. After SBRT, blood was collected at 2 and 4 weeks, plus baseline. The tumor was a clear cell renal cell carcinoma.

This sequence was found in a man aged 60 to 69 with renal cell carcinoma. The sample in question was blood, obtained from a patient whose treatment included radiotherapy and nephrectomy. V is TRBV5-6 and J is TRBJ1-3; the D is unclear. The CDR3 region is CASSFRGPAGNTIYF. The CDR3 DNA reads as TGTGCCAGCAGCTTCCGAGGGCCAGCTGGAAACACCATATATTTT. Full variable domain (outside the CDR3, taken from reference TRBV5-6 and TRBJ1-3): DAGVTQSPTHLIKTRGQQVTLRCSPKSGHDTVSWYQQALGQGPQFIFQYYEEEERQRGNFPDRFSGHQFPNYSSELNVNALLLGDSALYLCASSFRGPAGNTIYFGEGSWLTVV.